The clone carrying this TCR beta chain was recorded at least ten times. The antigen remains unidentified. This sample was included in a study of T cell repertoires in cytomegalovirus infection. Overall study: Both a matching HLA type and CMV infection were indicated by public TCR beta signatures. Study outcomes and limitations: The ex vivo response was dominated by HLA-C-restricted CMV-specific TCR beta clonotypes. CMV carriers having the relevant HLA were flagged by cumulative public TCR beta family frequency.

TCRdb reanalysed the reads using MiXCR and keeps one entry per CDR3 protein. The data contain approximately 76,000 distinct CDR3 sequences, about 3.8% of them singletons. This TCR derives from a human donor in good health (CMV status not recorded). Some clones in this sample may be carry-over from other donors' samples. The sequenced sample was PBMCs.

CDR3 protein: CASSLSTANTEAFF. CDR3 in DNA: TGTGCCAGCAGCCTCTCGACGGCCAACACTGAAGCTTTCTTT. The rearrangement joins TRBV7-3 to TRBJ1-1, with D unclear. The CDR3 contains 14 residues. V was trimmed by 5 bases and J by 2 bases, leaving 12 bases between them. Looked up from germline, CDR1 is SGHTA and CDR2 is FQGTGA.